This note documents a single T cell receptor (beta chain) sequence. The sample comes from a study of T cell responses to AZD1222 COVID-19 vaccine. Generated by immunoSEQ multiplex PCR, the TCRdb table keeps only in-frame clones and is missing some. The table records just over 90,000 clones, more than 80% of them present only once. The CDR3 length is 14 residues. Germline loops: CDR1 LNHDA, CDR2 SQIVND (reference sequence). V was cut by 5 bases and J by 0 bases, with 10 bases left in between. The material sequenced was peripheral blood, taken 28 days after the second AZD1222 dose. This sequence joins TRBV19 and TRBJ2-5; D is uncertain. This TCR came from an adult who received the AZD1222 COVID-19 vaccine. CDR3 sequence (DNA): TGTGCCAGTAGTTTCACTGTCGACCAAGAGACCCAGTACTTC. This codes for CASSFTVDQETQYF. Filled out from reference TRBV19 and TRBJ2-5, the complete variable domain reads DGGITQSPKYLFRKEGQNVTLSCEQNLNHDAMYWYRQDPGQGLRLIYYSQIVNDFQKGDIAEGYSVSREKKESFPLTVTSAQKNPTAFYLCASSFTVDQETQYFGPGTRLLVL.